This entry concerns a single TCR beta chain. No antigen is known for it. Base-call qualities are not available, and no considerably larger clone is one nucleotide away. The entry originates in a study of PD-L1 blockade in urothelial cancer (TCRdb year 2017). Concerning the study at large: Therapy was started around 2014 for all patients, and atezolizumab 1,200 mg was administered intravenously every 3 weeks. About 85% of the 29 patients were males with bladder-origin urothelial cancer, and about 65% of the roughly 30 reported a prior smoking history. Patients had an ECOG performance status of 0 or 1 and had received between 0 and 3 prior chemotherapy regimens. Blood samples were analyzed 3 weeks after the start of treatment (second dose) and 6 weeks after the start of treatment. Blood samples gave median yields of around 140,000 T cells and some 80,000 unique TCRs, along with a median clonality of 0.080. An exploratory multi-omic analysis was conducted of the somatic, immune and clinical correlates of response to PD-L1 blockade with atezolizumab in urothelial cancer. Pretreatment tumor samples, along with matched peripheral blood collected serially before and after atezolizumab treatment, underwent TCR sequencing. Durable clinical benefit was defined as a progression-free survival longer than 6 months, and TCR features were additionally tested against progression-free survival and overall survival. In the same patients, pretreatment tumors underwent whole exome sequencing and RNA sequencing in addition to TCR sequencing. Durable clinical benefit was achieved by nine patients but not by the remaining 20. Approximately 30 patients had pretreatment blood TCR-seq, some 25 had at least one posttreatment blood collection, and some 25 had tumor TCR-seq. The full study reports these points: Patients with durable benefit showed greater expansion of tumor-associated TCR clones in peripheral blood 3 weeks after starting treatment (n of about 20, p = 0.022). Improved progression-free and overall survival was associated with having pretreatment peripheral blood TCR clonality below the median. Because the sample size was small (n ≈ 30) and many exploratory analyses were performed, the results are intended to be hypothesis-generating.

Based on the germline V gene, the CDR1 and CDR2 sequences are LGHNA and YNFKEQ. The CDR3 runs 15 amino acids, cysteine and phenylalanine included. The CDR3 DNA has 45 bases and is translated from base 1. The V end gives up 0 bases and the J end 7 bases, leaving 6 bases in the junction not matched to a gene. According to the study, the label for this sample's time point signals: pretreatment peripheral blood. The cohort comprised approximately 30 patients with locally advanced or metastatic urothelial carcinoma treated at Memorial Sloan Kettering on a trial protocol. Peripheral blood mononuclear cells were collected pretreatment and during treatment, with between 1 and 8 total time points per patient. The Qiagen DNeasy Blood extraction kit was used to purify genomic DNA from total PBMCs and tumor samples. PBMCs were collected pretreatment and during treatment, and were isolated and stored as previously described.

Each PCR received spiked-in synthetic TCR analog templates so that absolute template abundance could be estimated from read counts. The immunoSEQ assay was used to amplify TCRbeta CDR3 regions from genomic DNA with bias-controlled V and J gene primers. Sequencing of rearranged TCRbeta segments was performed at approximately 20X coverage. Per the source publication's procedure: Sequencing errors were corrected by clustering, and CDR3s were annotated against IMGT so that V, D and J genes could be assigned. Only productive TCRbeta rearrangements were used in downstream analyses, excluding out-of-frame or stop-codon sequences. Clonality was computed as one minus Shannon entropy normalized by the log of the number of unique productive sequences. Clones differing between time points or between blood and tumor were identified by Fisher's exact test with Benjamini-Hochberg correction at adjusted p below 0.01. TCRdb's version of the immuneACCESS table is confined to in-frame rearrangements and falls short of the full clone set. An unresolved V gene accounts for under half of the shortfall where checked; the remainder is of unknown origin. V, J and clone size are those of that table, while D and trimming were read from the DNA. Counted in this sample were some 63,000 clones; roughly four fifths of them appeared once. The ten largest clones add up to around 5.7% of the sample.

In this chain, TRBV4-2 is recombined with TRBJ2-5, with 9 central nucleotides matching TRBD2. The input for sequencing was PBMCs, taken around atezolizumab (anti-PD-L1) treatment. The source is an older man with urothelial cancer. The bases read TGTGCCAGCAGCCAAGATGGTATGCGGGGGGGGACCCAGTACTTC. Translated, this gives CASSQDGMRGGTQYF.